This T cell receptor (beta chain) was retrieved from a study of sequential checkpoint blockade in melanoma. On the study more broadly: Each arm's sequence ended with maintenance nivolumab. Roughly 20 patients had tumor biopsies before treatment and at week 13.

This clone has a count of ten or more. What it binds is unknown. Data came from immunoSEQ multiplex PCR; TCRdb stores just in-frame clones and leaves some out. The sample includes 15,000 to 20,000 clones, 26% of them seen just once. The treatment here: randomized to nivolumab then ipilimumab (arm A) or the reverse (arm B). General study points: In arm A, pretreatment tumor clonality was associated with response.

Germline V CDR1 and CDR2: SGHNT, YENEEA. The CDR3 consists of 15 residues. Trimming removed 4 bases at V and 2 bases at J, with 12 bases between. V gene TRBV11-3 combines with J gene TRBJ1-3, with D unresolved. Here the sequenced sample was tumor tissue (inferred from file names), taken from a patient given nivolumab and ipilimumab in sequence. This TCR was recovered from a human donor with melanoma. The CDR3, as DNA: TGTGCCAGCAGCTATACGGTTTCAGCTGGAAACACCATATATTTT. Protein sequence: CASSYTVSAGNTIYF.